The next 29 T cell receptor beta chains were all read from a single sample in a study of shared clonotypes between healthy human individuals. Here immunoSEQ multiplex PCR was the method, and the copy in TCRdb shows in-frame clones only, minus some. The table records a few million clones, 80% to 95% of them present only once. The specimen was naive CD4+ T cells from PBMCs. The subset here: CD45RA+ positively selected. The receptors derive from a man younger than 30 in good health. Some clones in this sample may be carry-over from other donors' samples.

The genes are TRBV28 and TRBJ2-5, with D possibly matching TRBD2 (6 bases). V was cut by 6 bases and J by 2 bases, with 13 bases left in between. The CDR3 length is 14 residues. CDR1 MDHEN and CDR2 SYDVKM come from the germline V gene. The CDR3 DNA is TGTGCCAGCAGGGCTAGCGAAAAACAAGAGACCCAGTACTTC. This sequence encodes CASRASEKQETQYF.

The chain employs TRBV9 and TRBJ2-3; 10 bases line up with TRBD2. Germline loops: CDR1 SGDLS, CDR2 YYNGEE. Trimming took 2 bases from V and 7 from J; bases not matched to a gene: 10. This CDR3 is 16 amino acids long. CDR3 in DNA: TGTGCCAGCAGCGTCGGCCTAGCGGGAGCGGGATATACGCAGTATTTT. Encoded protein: CASSVGLAGAGYTQYF.

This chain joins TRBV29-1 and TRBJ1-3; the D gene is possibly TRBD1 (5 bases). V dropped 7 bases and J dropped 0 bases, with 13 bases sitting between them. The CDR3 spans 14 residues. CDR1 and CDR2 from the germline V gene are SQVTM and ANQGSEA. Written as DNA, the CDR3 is TGCAGCGCATCGGGGGTCCTCTCTGGAAACACCATATATTTT. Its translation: CSASGVLSGNTIYF.

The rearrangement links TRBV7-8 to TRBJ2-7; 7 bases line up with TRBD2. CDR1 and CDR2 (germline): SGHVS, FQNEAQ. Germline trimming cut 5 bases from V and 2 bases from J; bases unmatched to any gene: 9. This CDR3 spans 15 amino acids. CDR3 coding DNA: TGTGCCAGCAGCGACCCGGGACTAAGGCCCTACGAGCAGTACTTC. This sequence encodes CASSDPGLRPYEQYF.

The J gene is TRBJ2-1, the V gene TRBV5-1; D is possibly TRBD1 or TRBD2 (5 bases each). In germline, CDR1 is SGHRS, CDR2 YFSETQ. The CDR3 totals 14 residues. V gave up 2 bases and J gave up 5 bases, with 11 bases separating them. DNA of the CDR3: TGCGCCAGCAGCTTCTATGGGACCAACAATGAGCAGTTCTTC. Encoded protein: CASSFYGTNNEQFF.

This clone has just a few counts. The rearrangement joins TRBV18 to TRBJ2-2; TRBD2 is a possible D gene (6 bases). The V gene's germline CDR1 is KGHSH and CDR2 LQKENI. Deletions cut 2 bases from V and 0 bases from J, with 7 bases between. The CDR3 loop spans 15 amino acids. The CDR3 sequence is CASSPGGSNTGELFF. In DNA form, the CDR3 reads TGTGCCAGCTCACCAGGGGGGTCGAACACCGGGGAGCTGTTTTTT.

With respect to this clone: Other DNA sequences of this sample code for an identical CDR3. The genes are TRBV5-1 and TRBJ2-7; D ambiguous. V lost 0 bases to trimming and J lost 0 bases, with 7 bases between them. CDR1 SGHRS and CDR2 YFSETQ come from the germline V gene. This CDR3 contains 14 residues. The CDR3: CASSLVSGSYEQYF. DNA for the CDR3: TGCGCCAGCAGCTTGGTGTCGGGCTCCTACGAGCAGTACTTC.

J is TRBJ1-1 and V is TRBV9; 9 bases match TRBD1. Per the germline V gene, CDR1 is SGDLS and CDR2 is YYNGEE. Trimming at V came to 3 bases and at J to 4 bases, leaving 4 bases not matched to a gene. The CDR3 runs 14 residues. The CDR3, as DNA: TGTGCCAGCAGCGCGACAGGGGGTGTCACTGAAGCTTTCTTT. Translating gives CASSATGGVTEAFF. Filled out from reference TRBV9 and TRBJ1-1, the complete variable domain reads DSGVTQTPKHLITATGQRVTLRCSPRSGDLSVYWYQQSLDQGLQFLIQYYNGEERAKGNILERFSAQQFPDLHSELNLSSLELGDSALYFCASSATGGVTEAFFGQGTRLTVV.

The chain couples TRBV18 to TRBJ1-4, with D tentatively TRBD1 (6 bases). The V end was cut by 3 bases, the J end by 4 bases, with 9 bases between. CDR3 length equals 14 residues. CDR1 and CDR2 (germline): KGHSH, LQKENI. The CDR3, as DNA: TGTGCCAGCTCACCGGACAGCCTTAATGAAAAACTGTTTTTT. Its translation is CASSPDSLNEKLFF.

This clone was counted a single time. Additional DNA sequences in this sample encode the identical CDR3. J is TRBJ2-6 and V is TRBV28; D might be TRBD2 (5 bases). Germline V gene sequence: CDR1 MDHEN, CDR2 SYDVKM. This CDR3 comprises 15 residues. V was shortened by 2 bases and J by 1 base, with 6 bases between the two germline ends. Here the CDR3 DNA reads TGTGCCAGCAGTTTACCGGGATCTGGGGCCAACGTCCTGACTTTC. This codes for CASSLPGSGANVLTF.

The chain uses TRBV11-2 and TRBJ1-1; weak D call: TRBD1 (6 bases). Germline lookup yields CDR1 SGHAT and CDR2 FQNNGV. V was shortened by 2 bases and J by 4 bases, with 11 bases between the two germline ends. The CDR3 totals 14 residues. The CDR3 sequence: CASSLTGTPTEAFF. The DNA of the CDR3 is TGTGCCAGCAGCTTAACGGGGACACCCACTGAAGCTTTCTTT.

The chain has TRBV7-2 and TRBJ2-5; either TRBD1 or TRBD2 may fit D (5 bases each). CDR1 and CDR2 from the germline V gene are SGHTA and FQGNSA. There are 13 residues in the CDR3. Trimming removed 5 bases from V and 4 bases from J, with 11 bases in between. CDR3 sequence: CASSRGVAETQYF. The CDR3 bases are TGTGCCAGCAGCCGAGGGGTAGCAGAGACCCAGTACTTC.

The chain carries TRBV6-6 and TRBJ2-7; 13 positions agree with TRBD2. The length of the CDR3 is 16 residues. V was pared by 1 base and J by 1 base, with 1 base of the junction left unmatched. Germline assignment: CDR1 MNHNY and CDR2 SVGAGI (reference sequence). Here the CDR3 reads CASSYWTSGGSYEQYF. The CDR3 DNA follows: TGTGCCAGCAGTTACTGGACTAGCGGGGGATCCTACGAGCAGTACTTC.

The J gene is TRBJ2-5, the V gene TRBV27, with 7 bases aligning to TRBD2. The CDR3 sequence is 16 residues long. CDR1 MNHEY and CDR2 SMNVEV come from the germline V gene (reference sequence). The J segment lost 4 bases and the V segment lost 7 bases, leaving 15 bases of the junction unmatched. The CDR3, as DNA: TGTGCCAGCATGAACTCAAGGACGGGGAGGGCAGAGACCCAGTACTTC. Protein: CASMNSRTGRAETQYF.

The CDR3 nucleotides are TGTGCCAGCAGCCAGGGATCCGCCGAGACCCAGTACTTC. This codes for CASSQGSAETQYF. The chain has TRBV7-9 and TRBJ2-5; D may be TRBD1 (5 bases). Germline V lookup: CDR1 SEHNR, CDR2 FQNEAQ (reference sequence). The ends were cut back, 5 bases at V and 5 bases at J, with 12 bases in the middle. The CDR3 extends over 13 amino acids. The variable domain in full, with the rest retrieved from reference TRBV7-9 and TRBJ2-5, is DTGVSQNPRHKITKRGQNVTFRCDPISEHNRLYWYRQTLGQGPEFLTYFQNEAQLEKSRLLSDRFSAERPKGSFSTLEIQRTEQGDSAMYLCASSQGSAETQYFGPGTRLLVL.

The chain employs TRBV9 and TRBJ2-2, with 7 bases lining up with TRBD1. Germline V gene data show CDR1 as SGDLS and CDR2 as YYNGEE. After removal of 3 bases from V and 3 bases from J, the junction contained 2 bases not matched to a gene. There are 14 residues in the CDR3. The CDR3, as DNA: TGTGCCAGCAGCGCAACAGGGGACACCGGGGAGCTGTTTTTT. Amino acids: CASSATGDTGELFF.

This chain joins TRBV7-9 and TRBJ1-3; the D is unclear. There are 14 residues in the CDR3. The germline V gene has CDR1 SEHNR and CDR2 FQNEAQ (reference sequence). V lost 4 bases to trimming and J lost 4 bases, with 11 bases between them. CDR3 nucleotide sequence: TGTGCCAGCAGCTCCTCGGCCTCAGGAAACACCATATATTTT. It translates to CASSSSASGNTIYF.

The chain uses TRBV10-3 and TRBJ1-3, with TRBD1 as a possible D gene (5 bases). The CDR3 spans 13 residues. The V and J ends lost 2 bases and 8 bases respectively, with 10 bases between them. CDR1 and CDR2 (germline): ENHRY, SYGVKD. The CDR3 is CAISENSRDTIYF. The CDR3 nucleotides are TGTGCCATCAGTGAGAACTCCAGGGACACCATATATTTT.

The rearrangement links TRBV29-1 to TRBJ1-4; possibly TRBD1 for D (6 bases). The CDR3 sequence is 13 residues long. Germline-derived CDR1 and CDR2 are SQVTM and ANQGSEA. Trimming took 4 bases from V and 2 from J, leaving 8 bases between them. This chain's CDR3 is CSVGGQTNEKLFF. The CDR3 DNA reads TGCAGCGTTGGCGGACAGACTAATGAAAAACTGTTTTTT.

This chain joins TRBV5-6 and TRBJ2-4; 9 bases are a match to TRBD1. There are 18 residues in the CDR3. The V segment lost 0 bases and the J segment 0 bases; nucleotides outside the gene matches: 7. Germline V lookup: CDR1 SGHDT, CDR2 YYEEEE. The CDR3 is CASSLGDRGVIAKNIQYF. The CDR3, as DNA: TGTGCCAGCAGCTTGGGAGACAGGGGGGTCATAGCCAAAAACATTCAGTACTTC.

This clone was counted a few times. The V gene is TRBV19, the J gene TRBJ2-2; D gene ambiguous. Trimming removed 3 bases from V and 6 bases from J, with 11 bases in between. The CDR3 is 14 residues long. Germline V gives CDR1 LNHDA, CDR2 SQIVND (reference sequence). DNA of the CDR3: TGTGCCAGTAGTATGGGCCTAGACGCCGGGGAGCTGTTTTTT. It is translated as CASSMGLDAGELFF.

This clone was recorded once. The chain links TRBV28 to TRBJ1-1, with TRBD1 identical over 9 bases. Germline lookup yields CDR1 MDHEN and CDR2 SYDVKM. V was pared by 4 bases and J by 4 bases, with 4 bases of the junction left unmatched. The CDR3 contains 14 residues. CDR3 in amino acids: CASSSYRGLTEAFF. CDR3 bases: TGTGCCAGCAGTTCGTACAGGGGGCTCACTGAAGCTTTCTTT.

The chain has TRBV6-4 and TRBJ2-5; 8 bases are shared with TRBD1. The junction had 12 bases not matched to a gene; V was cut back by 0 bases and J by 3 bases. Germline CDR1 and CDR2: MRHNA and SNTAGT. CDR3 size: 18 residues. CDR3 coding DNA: TGTGCCAGCAGTGACTCTTTTAGGGGACAGGAGACAAAAGAGACCCAGTACTTC. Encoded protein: CASSDSFRGQETKETQYF.

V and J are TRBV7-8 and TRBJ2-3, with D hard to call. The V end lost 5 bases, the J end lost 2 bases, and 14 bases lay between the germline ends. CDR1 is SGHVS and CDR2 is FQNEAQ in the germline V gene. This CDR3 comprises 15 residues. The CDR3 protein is CASSPWAGTTDTQYF. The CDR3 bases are TGTGCCAGCAGCCCGTGGGCCGGAACCACAGATACGCAGTATTTT.

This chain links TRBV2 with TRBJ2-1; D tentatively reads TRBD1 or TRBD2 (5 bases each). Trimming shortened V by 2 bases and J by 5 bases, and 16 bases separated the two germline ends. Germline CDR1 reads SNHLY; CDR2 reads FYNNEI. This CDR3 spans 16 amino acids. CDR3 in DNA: TGTGCCAGCAGTGAATTAGGCCTAGGGGACCACAATGAGCAGTTCTTC. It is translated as CASSELGLGDHNEQFF.

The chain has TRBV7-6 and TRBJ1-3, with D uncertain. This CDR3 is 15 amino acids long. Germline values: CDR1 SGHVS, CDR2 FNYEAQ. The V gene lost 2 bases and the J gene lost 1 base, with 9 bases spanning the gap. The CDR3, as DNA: TGTGCCAGCAGCTTACACCTGGGGTCTGGAAACACCATATATTTT. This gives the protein CASSLHLGSGNTIYF.

The CDR3 bases are TGTGCCAGCACGCGAGGGACAGGGGGAGGCAACGAGCAGTACTTC. This translates into CASTRGTGGGNEQYF. This chain connects TRBV11-2 to TRBJ2-7, with 11 nucleotides matching TRBD1. CDR1 and CDR2 from the germline V gene are SGHAT and FQNNGV. Trimming cost V 7 bases and J 5 bases; bases outside gene matches: 10. This CDR3 is 15 amino acids long. Based on the CDR3 plus reference TRBV11-2 and TRBJ2-7, the full variable domain is EAGVAQSPRYKIIEKRQSVAFWCNPISGHATLYWYQQILGQGPKLLIQFQNNGVVDDSQLPKDRFSAERLKGVDSTLKIQPAKLEDSAVYLCASTRGTGGGNEQYFGPGTRLTVT.

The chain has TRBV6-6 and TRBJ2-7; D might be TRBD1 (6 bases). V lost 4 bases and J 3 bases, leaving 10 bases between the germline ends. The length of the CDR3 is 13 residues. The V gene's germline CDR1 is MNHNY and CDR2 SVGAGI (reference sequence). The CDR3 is CASSFRQDYEQYF. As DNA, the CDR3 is TGTGCCAGCAGTTTCCGACAGGACTACGAGCAGTACTTC.

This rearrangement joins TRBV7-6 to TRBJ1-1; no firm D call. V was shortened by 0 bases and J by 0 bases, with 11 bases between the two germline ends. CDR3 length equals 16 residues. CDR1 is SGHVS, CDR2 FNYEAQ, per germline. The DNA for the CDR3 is TGTGCCAGCAGCTTAGCCCCCTTTACCGTGAACACTGAAGCTTTCTTT. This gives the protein CASSLAPFTVNTEAFF.